These 23 T cell receptor beta chains were sequenced from one sample in a study of cytomegalovirus exposure and HLA in healthy donors. The study ran its PCR with 60 Vbeta and 13 Jbeta primers. Clones were sequenced by immunoSEQ multiplex PCR, and TCRdb holds only the in-frame ones, with some missing. Found here are about 200,000 clones, roughly 78% of them singletons; the top ten hold roughly 1.5%. The sequenced sample was PBMCs. The receptors were gathered from a girl aged 10-17 years in good health and CMV-seropositive.

This rearrangement joins TRBV6-5 to TRBJ1-2, with 8 bases aligning to TRBD1. Germline CDR1 and CDR2: MNHEY and SVGAGI. The V segment lost 2 bases and the J segment 8 bases; nucleotides outside the gene matches: 10. This CDR3 has 15 amino acids. This CDR3 is CASSYGMTGALGYTF. CDR3 nucleotides: TGTGCCAGCAGTTACGGAATGACAGGGGCATTAGGCTACACCTTC.

The V call is TRBV6-5, the J call TRBJ1-5, with D unclear. The germline gives CDR1 MNHEY, CDR2 SVGAGI. Trimming cost V 2 bases and J 5 bases, with 7 bases left between them. This CDR3 region has 13 residues. The CDR3 DNA reads as TGTGCCAGCAGTTACAACAGAGATCAGCCCCAGCATTTT. It codes for CASSYNRDQPQHF.

The rearrangement joins TRBV4-3 to TRBJ1-5; D is undetermined. V was cut by 2 bases and J by 4 bases, with 9 bases left in between. The CDR3 has 14 amino acids. The germline V gene has CDR1 LGHNA and CDR2 YSLEER. The CDR3 DNA reads TGCGCCAGCAGCCAATCTACGGGAAATCAGCCCCAGCATTTT. This translates into CASSQSTGNQPQHF.

The V call is TRBV27, the J call TRBJ2-1, with 8 nucleotides matching TRBD2. V shed 2 bases and J 4 bases; nucleotides not matched to a gene: 4. The germline V gene encodes CDR1 MNHEY and CDR2 SMNVEV (reference sequence). This CDR3 contains 15 residues. The CDR3 region has the DNA TGTGCCAGCAGTTTAGCGGGGGGAGGGTACAATGAGCAGTTCTTC. As protein: CASSLAGGGYNEQFF.

V is TRBV18 and J is TRBJ2-5; D may be TRBD2 (7 bases). Per germline, CDR1 KGHSH and CDR2 LQKENI. The CDR3 has 13 amino acids. The ends were cut back, 6 bases at V and 1 base at J, with 9 bases in the middle. CDR3 in DNA: TGTGCCAGCTCGGCGGGGGCCCAAGAGACCCAGTACTTC. As protein: CASSAGAQETQYF.

V gene TRBV6-5 combines with J gene TRBJ1-1, with D unresolved. The CDR3 loop spans 15 amino acids. Germline V lookup: CDR1 MNHEY, CDR2 SVGAGI. V lost 4 bases, J lost 0 bases, and 12 bases lay in between. CDR3 in amino acids: CASSLRGRLNTEAFF. The CDR3 coding sequence is TGTGCCAGCAGTTTACGAGGGAGGCTGAACACTGAAGCTTTCTTT.

This chain uses TRBV5-6 with TRBJ1-2, with D uncertain. The germline gives CDR1 SGHDT, CDR2 YYEEEE. Trimming removed 2 bases at V and 8 bases at J, with 19 bases between. The CDR3 has 15 residues. The CDR3 DNA is TGTGCCAGCAGCTTCGCCAGGAGGGAGGTCGAGGGCTACACCTTC. Protein product: CASSFARREVEGYTF.

The chain has TRBV25-1 and TRBJ1-1, with D possibly TRBD1 on 5 matching bases. The germline gives CDR1 MGHDK, CDR2 SYGVNS. This CDR3 region has 13 residues. V was clipped by 5 bases and J by 5 bases, with 12 bases between them. The CDR3: CASSNRYLTEAFF. CDR3 nucleotides: TGTGCCAGCAGTAACAGGTATTTGACTGAAGCTTTCTTT. The full variable domain, its missing parts supplied by reference TRBV25-1 and TRBJ1-1, is EADIYQTPRYLVIGTGKKITLECSQTMGHDKMYWYQQDPGMELHLIHYSYGVNSTEKGDLSSESTVSRIRTEHFPLTLESARPSHTSQYLCASSNRYLTEAFFGQGTRLTVV.

The sample holds one count of this clone. The chain employs TRBV2 and TRBJ2-3, with 8 bases lining up with TRBD2. The CDR3 runs to 14 residues. V was pared by 5 bases and J by 5 bases, with 6 bases of the junction left unmatched. Germline values: CDR1 SNHLY, CDR2 FYNNEI. The CDR3 bases are TGTGCCAGCAGTCGGGGGGGCCTCGAAGATACGCAGTATTTT. Translating gives CASSRGGLEDTQYF.

V gene TRBV5-1 combines with J gene TRBJ1-1; D gene unclear. Germline V CDR1 and CDR2: SGHRS, YFSETQ. Trimming cost V 3 bases and J 2 bases, with 14 bases left between them. The CDR3 length is 15 residues. The chain's CDR3 is CASSSTTGINTEAFF. The CDR3 DNA reads as TGCGCCAGCAGCTCTACAACCGGGATAAACACTGAAGCTTTCTTT.

The chain is built from TRBV18 and TRBJ2-1; 7 positions match TRBD2. V lost 1 base, J lost 5 bases, and 8 bases stayed unmatched. Germline assignment: CDR1 KGHSH and CDR2 LQKENI. This CDR3 contains 16 residues. The CDR3 loop is CASSPQLAGSHNEQFF. Here the CDR3 DNA reads TGTGCCAGCTCACCACAATTAGCGGGTTCCCACAATGAGCAGTTCTTC.

This chain connects TRBV9 to TRBJ2-7; 11 bases match TRBD2. V lost 4 bases, J lost 9 bases, and 12 bases stayed unmatched. The CDR3 is 15 amino acids. Germline CDR1 and CDR2: SGDLS and YYNGEE. The CDR3 protein is CASSPGLAGSPGQYF. DNA of the CDR3: TGTGCCAGCAGCCCCGGACTAGCGGGTTCCCCGGGGCAGTACTTC. The whole variable domain, filled in from reference TRBV9 and TRBJ2-7, reads DSGVTQTPKHLITATGQRVTLRCSPRSGDLSVYWYQQSLDQGLQFLIQYYNGEERAKGNILERFSAQQFPDLHSELNLSSLELGDSALYFCASSPGLAGSPGQYFGPGTRLTVT.

The rearrangement links TRBV19 to TRBJ2-3; 9 bases map to TRBD2. There are 16 residues in the CDR3. Germline trimming cut 0 bases from V and 0 bases from J; bases unmatched to any gene: 1. CDR1 and CDR2 from the germline V gene are LNHDA and SQIVND (reference sequence). The CDR3 coding sequence is TGTGCCAGTAGTATAGATCTAGCGGGGAGCACAGATACGCAGTATTTT. It specifies CASSIDLAGSTDTQYF.

V gene TRBV9 combines with J gene TRBJ2-4; unclear D gene. The CDR3 is 13 amino acids. V dropped 4 bases and J dropped 5 bases, with 10 bases sitting between them. Germline assignment: CDR1 SGDLS and CDR2 YYNGEE. CDR3 residues: CASSLPPENIQYF. CDR3 bases: TGTGCCAGCAGCCTCCCCCCGGAAAACATTCAGTACTTC.

In regard to this clone: At one end, the junction sequence differs from germline, possibly due to a read error. For the CDR3, the DNA is TGTGCCAGCAGTCCCCCCCGGCCAGGCCCGCTGTTTTTC. Its protein product is CASSPPRPGPLFF. This sequence joins TRBV27 and TRBJ2-7; D is ambiguous. Germline CDR1 MNHEY, CDR2 SMNVEV (reference sequence). The length of the CDR3 is 13 residues.

This rearrangement joins TRBV14 to TRBJ1-1, with D unresolved. Trimming shortened V by 0 bases and J by 4 bases, and 6 bases separated the two germline ends. CDR1 is SGHDN and CDR2 is FVKESK in the germline V gene. This CDR3 comprises 13 residues. CDR3 DNA sequence: TGTGCCAGCAGCCAAGAAAGAGGCACTGAAGCTTTCTTT. Its translation: CASSQERGTEAFF.

The gene calls are TRBV5-1 and TRBJ2-2; 7 nucleotides agree with TRBD2. The CDR3 is 15 amino acids. J gave up 2 bases and V 4 bases, and 5 bases lay outside the gene matches. CDR1 SGHRS and CDR2 YFSETQ come from the germline V gene. CDR3 sequence reads: CASSTLASNTGELFF. Written as DNA, the CDR3 is TGCGCCAGCAGCACACTAGCGTCTAACACCGGGGAGCTGTTTTTT.

This clone occurred a few times. The gene calls are TRBV6-5 and TRBJ1-5; 8 nucleotides agree with TRBD1. The CDR3 runs 14 residues. The ends lost 6 bases at V and 3 bases at J; junction bases unmatched: 4. Looked up from germline, CDR1 is MNHEY and CDR2 is SVGAGI. The CDR3 loop is CASRPGQANQPQHF. CDR3 DNA sequence: TGTGCCAGCAGACCGGGACAGGCCAATCAGCCCCAGCATTTT.

This clone was counted once. The rearrangement links TRBV10-3 to TRBJ1-2; a weak D match, TRBD1 (6 bases). Deletions cut 2 bases from V and 6 bases from J, with 22 bases between. The CDR3 totals 17 residues. Germline V CDR1 and CDR2: ENHRY, SYGVKD. The CDR3: CAISEGGLRAGQNGYTF. In nucleotides, the CDR3 is TGTGCCATCAGTGAGGGGGGCCTAAGGGCAGGGCAGAATGGCTACACCTTC.

The chain recombines TRBV6-5 with TRBJ1-2, with D perhaps matching TRBD1 (5 bases). This CDR3 spans 12 amino acids. Germline-derived CDR1 and CDR2 are MNHEY and SVGAGI. Deletions cut 5 bases from V and 7 bases from J, with 11 bases between. This CDR3 reads CASSMSGIGYTF. The CDR3 region has the DNA TGTGCCAGCAGTATGTCAGGGATTGGCTACACCTTC.

This clone has just one count. The chain employs TRBV7-6 and TRBJ2-6, with D unresolved. CDR3 size: 15 residues. Germline values: CDR1 SGHVS, CDR2 FNYEAQ. Deletions cut 0 bases from V and 0 bases from J, with 3 bases between. CDR3 coding DNA: TGTGCCAGCAGCTTAGCCCACTCTGGGGCCAACGTCCTGACTTTC. It encodes CASSLAHSGANVLTF.

The genes are TRBV6-5 and TRBJ1-1; 8 bases match TRBD1. The germline V gene encodes CDR1 MNHEY and CDR2 SVGAGI. With 5 bases clipped from V and 4 bases from J, the junction kept 9 bases outside the gene matches. CDR3 length equals 15 residues. The CDR3 spells CASSQGAGGVTEAFF. In DNA, the CDR3 is TGTGCCAGCAGTCAGGGGGCAGGGGGCGTCACTGAAGCTTTCTTT.

The V and J genes are TRBV5-5 and TRBJ1-6, with 9 bases aligning to TRBD1. Germline V gives CDR1 SGHKS, CDR2 YYEKEE (reference sequence). The CDR3 length is 16 residues. With V trimmed by 0 bases and J by 9 bases, 7 bases remained unmatched. CDR3 nucleotide sequence: TGTGCCAGCAGCTTGGCTGGGGGACAGGGTCGTTCACCCCTCCACTTT. It codes for CASSLAGGQGRSPLHF.